The T cell receptor (beta chain) described here comes from a study of OX40 agonist ivuxolimab in advanced cancers. The overall study: The treatment was a fully human IgG2 OX40 agonist, ivuxolimab. Notes on the study in general: Low normalized T-cell clonal expansion was also seen in some nonresponders.

Comment on this clone: Its antigen is unknown.

CDR1 SNHLY and CDR2 FYNNEI come from the germline V gene. Losses at the gene ends were 1 base for V and 6 bases for J; bases not matched to a gene: 2. The CDR3 is made up of 15 amino acids. Here immunoSEQ multiplex PCR was the method, and the copy in TCRdb shows in-frame clones only, minus some. The table lists tens of thousands of clones, about 89% of them singletons. The receptor's source is an adult with an advanced solid tumor such as melanoma, head and neck, liver or kidney cancer. This chain joins TRBV2 and TRBJ1-5; 11 nucleotides match TRBD1. The sample in question was CD4+ or CD8+ T cells sorted from blood, obtained in a trial of the OX40 agonist ivuxolimab. As DNA, the CDR3 is TGTGCCAGCAGTGAAGGGACAGGGGGCAGTCAGCCCCAGCATTTT. Amino acid sequence: CASSEGTGGSQPQHF.